A selection of T cell receptor beta chains follows, all from one sample in a study of blood T cell repertoires in COVID-19. The repertoire was sequenced with immunoSEQ multiplex PCR; TCRdb's copy has only in-frame clones and lacks some. The sample contains a few hundred thousand clones, about 85% of which appear only once. Sequenced material: PBMCs or T cells enriched from blood (not recorded which). The receptors come from a man aged 40-49 years who had recovered from COVID-19. CDR3s include the opening cysteine and the closing phenylalanine or tryptophan. D genes are given only for firm matches. Expanded clones are given a class, and other clones once, few, many or no size at all.

j_call clone_size v_call d_call cdr3_nt cdr3_aa
TRBJ2-2 . TRBV24-1 TRBD2 TGTGCCACCAGTGACGGGAGCGGGAGGAGAGGGGAGCTGTTTTTT CATSDGSGRRGELFF
TRBJ1-3 . TRBV6-1 TRBD1 TGTGCCAGCAGAGAAGACAGGGGTGGTGGAAACACCATATATTTT CASREDRGGGNTIYF
TRBJ2-4 . TRBV14 TRBD2 TGTGCCAGCAGCCAAGTGATGGGGCGGGGGAACATTCAGTACTTC CASSQVMGRGNIQYF
TRBJ1-4 few TRBV18 . TGTGCCAGCTCAGAATTGACAGACAACTTCGCAAAACTGTTTTTT CASSELTDNFAKLFF
TRBJ1-1 . TRBV7-9 . TGTGCCAGCAGCACCGGGGAGAACACTGAAGCTTTCTTT CASSTGENTEAFF
TRBJ1-5 . TRBV28 TRBD1 TGTGCCAGCACAAAAACCGGGACAGGGGGCCGGCAGCCCCAGCATTTT CASTKTGTGGRQPQHF
TRBJ2-7 . TRBV4-1 . TGCGCCAGCAGCCAAGAGGCGTCTAGCGTCTTCTCCTACGAGCAGTACTTC CASSQEASSVFSYEQYF
TRBJ1-6 . TRBV3-1/TRBV3-2 . TGTGCCAGCAGCCAGAATTTCAGGGCTAGCTCCTATAATTCACCCCTCCACTTT CASSQNFRASSYNSPLHF
TRBJ1-5 . TRBV10-3 TRBD1 TGTGCCATCAGTGATGGGGGACAGGGAGGTTATCAGCCCCAGCATTTT CAISDGGQGGYQPQHF
TRBJ2-5 . TRBV29-1 TRBD1 TGCAGCTCCGGACAGGGAGAGACCCAGTACTTC CSSGQGETQYF
TRBJ1-2 . TRBV27 . TGTGCCAGCAGTCCACTCGGCAGCGGAGCGCTGAATGGCTACACCTTC CASSPLGSGALNGYTF
TRBJ2-5 once TRBV5-1 . TGCGCCAGCAGGTTGGGGTACAAGTACCAAGAGACCCAGTACTTC CASRLGYKYQETQYF
TRBJ1-2 . TRBV4-3 . TGCGCCAGCAGTTCGCCGGGTTTTTATGGCTACACCTTC CASSSPGFYGYTF
TRBJ2-1 . TRBV11-2 . TGTGCCAGCAGCTTGACTGGGGGCGATTACAATGAGCAGTTCTTC CASSLTGGDYNEQFF
TRBJ2-3 . TRBV4-1 . TGCGCCAGCAGCCAAGATTCTCGCGGAAAAACAGATACGCAGTATTTT CASSQDSRGKTDTQYF
TRBJ2-7 once TRBV2 . TGTGCCAGCAACAACGGGTACTCCTACGAGCAGTACTTC CASNNGYSYEQYF
TRBJ2-7 . TRBV10-3 . TGTGCCACTGGGGACACCTCCTACGAGCAGTACTTC CATGDTSYEQYF
TRBJ2-7 . TRBV7-9 . TGTGCCACCTCCCGGGGGAGCGGCGAGCAGTACTTC CATSRGSGEQYF
TRBJ2-2 . TRBV19 . TGTGCCAGTAGTACACTCGGCGGAACCGGGGAGCTGTTTTTT CASSTLGGTGELFF
TRBJ2-7 . TRBV7-2 TRBD2 TGTGCCAGCAGCCCTACACTAGCGGAGAACTACGAGCAGTACTTC CASSPTLAENYEQYF
TRBJ2-5 . TRBV3-1/TRBV3-2 . TGTGCCAGCAGCCAAGAGGGAGTGGGGATAGGGACCCAGTACTTC CASSQEGVGIGTQYF
TRBJ1-4 few TRBV7-9 . TGTGCCAGCAGCTTAGCCCCAGGGGCTAATGAAAAACTGTTTTTT CASSLAPGANEKLFF
TRBJ1-3 . TRBV19 . TGTGCCAGTCGTACCGTTTCCAGGGGATCTGGAAACACCATATATTTT CASRTVSRGSGNTIYF
TRBJ2-3 . TRBV5-1 . TGCGCCAGCAGCCCGCTAGACGCCAGCACAGATACGCAGTATTTT CASSPLDASTDTQYF